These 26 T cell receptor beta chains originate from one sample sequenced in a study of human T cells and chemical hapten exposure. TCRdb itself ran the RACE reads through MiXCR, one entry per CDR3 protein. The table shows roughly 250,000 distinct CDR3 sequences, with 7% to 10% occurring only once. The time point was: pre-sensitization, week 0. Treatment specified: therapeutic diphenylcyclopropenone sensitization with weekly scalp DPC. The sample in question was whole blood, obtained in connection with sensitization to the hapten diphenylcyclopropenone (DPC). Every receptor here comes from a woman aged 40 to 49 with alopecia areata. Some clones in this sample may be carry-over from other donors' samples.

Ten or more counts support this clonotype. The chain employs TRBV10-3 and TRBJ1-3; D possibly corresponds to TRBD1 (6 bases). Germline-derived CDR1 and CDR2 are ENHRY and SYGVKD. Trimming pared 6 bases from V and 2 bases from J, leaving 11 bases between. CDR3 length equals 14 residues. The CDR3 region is CAIREGGPGNTIYF. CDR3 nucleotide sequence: TGTGCCATCAGGGAAGGGGGACCTGGAAACACCATATATTTT.

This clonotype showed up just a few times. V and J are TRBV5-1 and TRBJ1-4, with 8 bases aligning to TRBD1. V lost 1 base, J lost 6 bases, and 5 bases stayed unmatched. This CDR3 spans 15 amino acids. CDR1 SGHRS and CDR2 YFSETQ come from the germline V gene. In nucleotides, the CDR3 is TGCGCCAGCAGCTTGTCAGGGGGCGCGGATGAAAAACTGTTTTTT. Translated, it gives CASSLSGGADEKLFF.

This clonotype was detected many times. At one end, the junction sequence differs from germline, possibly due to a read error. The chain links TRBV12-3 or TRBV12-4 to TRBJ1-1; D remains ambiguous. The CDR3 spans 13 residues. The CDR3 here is CASSLEGNTEAFF. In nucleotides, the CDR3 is TGTGCCAGCAGCTTAGAAGGGAACACTGAAGCTTTCTTT.

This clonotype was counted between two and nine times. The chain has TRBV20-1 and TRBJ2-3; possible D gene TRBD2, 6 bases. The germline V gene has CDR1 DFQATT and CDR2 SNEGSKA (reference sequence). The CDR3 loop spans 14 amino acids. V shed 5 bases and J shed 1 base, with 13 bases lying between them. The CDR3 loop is CSAPQGGGTDTQYF. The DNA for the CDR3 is TGCAGTGCTCCCCAGGGCGGGGGCACAGATACGCAGTATTTT.

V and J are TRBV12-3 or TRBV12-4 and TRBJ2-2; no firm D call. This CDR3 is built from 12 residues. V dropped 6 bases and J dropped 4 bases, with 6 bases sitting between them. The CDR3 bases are TGTGCCAGCAGGACCCTCACCGGGGAGCTGTTTTTT. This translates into CASRTLTGELFF.

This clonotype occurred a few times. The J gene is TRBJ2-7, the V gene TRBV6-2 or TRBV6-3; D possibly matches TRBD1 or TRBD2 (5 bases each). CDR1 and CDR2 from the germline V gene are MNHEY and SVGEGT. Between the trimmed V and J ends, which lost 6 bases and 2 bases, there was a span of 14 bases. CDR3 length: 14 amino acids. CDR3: CASRGSGTPYEQYF. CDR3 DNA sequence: TGTGCCAGCAGAGGATCCGGGACCCCCTACGAGCAGTACTTC.

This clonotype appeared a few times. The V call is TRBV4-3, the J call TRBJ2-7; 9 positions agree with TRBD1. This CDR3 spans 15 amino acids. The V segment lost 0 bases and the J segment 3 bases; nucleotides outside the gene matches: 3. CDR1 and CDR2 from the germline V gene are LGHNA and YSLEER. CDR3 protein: CASSQDEGQGYEQYF. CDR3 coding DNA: TGCGCCAGCAGCCAAGATGAGGGACAGGGCTACGAGCAGTACTTC.

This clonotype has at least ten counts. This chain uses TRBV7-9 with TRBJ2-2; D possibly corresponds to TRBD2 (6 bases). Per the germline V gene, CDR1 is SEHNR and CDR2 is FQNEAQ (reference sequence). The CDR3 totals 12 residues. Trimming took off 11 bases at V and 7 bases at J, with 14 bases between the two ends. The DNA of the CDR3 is TGTGCCCCGGAGGGTACCGACGGGGAGCTGTTTTTT. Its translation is CAPEGTDGELFF.

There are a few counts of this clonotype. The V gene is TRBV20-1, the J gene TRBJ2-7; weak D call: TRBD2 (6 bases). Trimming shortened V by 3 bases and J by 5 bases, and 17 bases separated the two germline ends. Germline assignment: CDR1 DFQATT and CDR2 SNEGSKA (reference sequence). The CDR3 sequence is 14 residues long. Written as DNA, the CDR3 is TGCAGTGCTAGTGCAAGGACTACAGGACACGAGCAGTACTTC. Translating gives CSASARTTGHEQYF.

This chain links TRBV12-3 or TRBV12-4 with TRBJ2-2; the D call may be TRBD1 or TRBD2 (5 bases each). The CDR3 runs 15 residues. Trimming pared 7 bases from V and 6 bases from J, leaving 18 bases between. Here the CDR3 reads CASTRRGGSAGELFF. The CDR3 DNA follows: TGTGCCAGCACCAGAAGGGGCGGGTCGGCCGGGGAGCTGTTTTTT.

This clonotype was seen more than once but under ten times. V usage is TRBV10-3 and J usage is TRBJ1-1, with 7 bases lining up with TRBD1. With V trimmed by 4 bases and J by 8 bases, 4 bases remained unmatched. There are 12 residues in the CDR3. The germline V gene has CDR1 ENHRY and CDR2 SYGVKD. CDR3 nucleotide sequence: TGTGCCATCAGTGGCCGGGACAGAGAAGCTTTCTTT. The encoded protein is CAISGRDREAFF.

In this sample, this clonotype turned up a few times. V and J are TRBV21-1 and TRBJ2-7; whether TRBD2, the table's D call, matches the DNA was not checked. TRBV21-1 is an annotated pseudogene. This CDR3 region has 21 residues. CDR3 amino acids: CASSKSHDPPIYSGPAYEQYF. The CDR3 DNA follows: TGTGCCAGCAGTAAATCCCATGATCCCCCCATCTATAGCGGACCAGCCTACGAGCAGTACTTC.

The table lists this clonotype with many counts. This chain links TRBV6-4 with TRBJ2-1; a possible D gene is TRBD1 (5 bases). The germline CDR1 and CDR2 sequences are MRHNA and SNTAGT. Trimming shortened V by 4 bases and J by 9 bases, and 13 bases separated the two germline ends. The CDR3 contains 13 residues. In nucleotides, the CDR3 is TGTGCCAGCAGTGGGGGCAGTTTGAGTGAGCAGTTCTTC. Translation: CASSGGSLSEQFF.

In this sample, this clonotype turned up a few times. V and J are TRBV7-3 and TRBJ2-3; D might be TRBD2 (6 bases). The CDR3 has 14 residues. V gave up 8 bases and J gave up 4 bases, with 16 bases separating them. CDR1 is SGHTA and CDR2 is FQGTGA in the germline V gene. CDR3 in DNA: TGTGCCAGCGGGCCCGGGGGACGGGCAGATACGCAGTATTTT. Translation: CASGPGGRADTQYF.

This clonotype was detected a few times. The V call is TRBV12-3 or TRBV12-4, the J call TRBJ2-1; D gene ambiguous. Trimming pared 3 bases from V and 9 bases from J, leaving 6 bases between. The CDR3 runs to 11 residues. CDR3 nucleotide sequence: TGTGCCAGCAGTTTCTCTGGTGAGCAGTTCTTC. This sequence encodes CASSFSGEQFF.

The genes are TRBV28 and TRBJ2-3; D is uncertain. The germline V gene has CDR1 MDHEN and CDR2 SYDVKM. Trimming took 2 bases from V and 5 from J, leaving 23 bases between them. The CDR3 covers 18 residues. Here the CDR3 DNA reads TGTGCCAGCAGTTTACCCCCGGAGAGGCCACCTTGGCTAGATACGCAGTATTTT. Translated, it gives CASSLPPERPPWLDTQYF. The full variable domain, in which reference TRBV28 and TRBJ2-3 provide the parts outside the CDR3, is DVKVTQSSRYLVKRTGEKVFLECVQDMDHENMFWYRQDPGLGLRLIYFSYDVKMKEKGDIPEGYSVSREKKERFSLILESASTNQTSMYLCASSLPPERPPWLDTQYFGPGTRLTVL.

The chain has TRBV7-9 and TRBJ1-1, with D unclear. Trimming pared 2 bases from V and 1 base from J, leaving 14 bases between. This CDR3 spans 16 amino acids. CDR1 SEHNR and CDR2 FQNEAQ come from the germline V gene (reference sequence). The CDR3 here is CASSLFTAPTNTEAFF. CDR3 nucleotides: TGTGCCAGCAGCTTATTTACAGCCCCGACGAACACTGAAGCTTTCTTT.

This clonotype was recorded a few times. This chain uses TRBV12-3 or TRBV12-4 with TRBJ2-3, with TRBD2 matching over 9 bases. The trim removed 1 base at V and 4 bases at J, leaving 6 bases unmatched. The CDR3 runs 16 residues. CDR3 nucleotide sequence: TGTGCCAGCAGTTTAGGAGGACTAGCGAACGCAGATACGCAGTATTTT. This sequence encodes CASSLGGLANADTQYF.

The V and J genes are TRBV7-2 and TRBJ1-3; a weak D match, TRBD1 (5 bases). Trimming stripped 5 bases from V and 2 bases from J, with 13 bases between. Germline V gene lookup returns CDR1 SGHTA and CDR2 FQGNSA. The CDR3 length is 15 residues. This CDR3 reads CASSPGTPPGNTIYF. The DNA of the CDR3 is TGTGCCAGCAGCCCAGGGACCCCCCCTGGAAACACCATATATTTT.

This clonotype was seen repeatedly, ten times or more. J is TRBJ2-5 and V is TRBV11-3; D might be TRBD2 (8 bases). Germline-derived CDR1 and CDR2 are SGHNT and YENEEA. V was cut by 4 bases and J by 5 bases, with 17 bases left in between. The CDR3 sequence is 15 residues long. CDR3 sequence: CASSSRQGGGETQYF. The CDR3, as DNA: TGTGCCAGCAGCTCAAGACAGGGCGGGGGGGAGACCCAGTACTTC.

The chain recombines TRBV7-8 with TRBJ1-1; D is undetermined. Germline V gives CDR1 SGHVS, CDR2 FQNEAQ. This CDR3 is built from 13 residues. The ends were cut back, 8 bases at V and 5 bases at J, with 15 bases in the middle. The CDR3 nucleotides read TGTGCCAGCTCACCCGGCGCGAGAACTGAAGCTTTCTTT. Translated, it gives CASSPGARTEAFF.

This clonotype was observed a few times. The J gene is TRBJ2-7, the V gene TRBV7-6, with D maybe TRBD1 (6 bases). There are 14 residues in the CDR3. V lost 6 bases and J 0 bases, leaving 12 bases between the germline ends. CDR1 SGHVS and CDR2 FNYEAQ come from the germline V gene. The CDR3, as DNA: TGTGCCAGCAGACAGGACAGCCACTCCTACGAGCAGTACTTC. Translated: CASRQDSHSYEQYF.

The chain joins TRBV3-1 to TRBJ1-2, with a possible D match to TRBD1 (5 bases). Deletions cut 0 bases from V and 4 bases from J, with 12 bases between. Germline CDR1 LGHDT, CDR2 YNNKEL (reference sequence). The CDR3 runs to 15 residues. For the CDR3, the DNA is TGTGCCAGCAGCCAAGATCGCGGGGCCGTCTATGGCTACACCTTC. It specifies CASSQDRGAVYGYTF.

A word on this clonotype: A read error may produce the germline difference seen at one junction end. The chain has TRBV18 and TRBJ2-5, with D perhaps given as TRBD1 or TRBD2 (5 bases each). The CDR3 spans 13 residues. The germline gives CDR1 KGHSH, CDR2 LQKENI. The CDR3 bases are TGTGCCAGCTCACCGGTGTTATGGGACGGCCCGGATTTC. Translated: CASSPVLWDGPDF. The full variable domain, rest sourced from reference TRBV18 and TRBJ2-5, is NAGVMQNPRHLVRRRGQEARLRCSPMKGHSHVYWYRQLPEEGLKFMVYLQKENIIDESGMPKERFSAEFPKEGPSILRIQQVVRGDSAAYFCASSPVLWDGPDFGPGTRLLVL.

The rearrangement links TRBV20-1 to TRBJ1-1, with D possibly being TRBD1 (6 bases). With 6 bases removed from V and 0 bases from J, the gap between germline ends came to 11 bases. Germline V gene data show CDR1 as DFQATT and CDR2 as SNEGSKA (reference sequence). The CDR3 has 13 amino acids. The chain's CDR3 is CSAGQTMNTEAFF. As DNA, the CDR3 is TGCAGTGCCGGACAGACCATGAACACTGAAGCTTTCTTT.

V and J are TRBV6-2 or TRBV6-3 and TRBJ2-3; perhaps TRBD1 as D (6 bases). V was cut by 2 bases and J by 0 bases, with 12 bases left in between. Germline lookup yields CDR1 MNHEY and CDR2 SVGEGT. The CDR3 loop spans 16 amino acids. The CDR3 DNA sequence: TGTGCCAGCAGTTACACCCCGACAGGTAGCACAGATACGCAGTATTTT. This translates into CASSYTPTGSTDTQYF.